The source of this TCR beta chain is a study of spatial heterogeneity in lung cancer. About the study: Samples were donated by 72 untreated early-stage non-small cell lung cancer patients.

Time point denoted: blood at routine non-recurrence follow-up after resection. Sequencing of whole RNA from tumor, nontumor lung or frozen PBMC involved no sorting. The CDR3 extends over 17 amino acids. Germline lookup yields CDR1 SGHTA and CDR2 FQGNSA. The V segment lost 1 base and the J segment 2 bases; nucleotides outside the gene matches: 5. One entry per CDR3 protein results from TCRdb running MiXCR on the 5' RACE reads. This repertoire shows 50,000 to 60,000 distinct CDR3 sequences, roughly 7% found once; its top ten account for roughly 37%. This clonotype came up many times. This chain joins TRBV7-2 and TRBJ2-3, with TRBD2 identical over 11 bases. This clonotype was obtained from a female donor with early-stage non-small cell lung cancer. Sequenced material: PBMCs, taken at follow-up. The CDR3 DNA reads TGTGCCAGCAGCTTAGGGGTACTAGCGGGGGACACAGATACGCAGTATTTT. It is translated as CASSLGVLAGDTDTQYF.